Listed below are T cell receptor beta chains from one sample, sequenced in a study of CD8+ T cells in alopecia areata. This table comes from immunoSEQ multiplex PCR, and its TCRdb copy is limited to in-frame clones, with some not included. The sample includes roughly 250,000 clones, roughly two thirds seen only once; the top ten take 0.95% to 1.5%. Sequencing was performed on CD4+ T cells sorted from blood, taken at week 0. The source of these receptors is a human donor with alopecia areata. Both conserved end residues are part of each CDR3. D genes are given only for firm matches. The listing skips clone size in some rows; elsewhere it reads once, few, many or a size class.

D gene: NA
V gene: TRBV18
clone size: NA
J gene: TRBJ2-7
CDR3 protein: CASSPIVSATSYEQYF
CDR3 DNA: TGTGCCAGCTCCCCCATCGTGAGCGCGACCTCCTACGAGCAGTACTTC

D gene: NA
V gene: TRBV25-1
clone size: NA
J gene: TRBJ2-1
CDR3 protein: CASRDANEQFF
CDR3 DNA: TGTGCCAGCCGGGACGCTAATGAGCAGTTCTTC

D gene: NA
V gene: TRBV29-1
clone size: NA
J gene: TRBJ1-1
CDR3 protein: CSGETGGRGNTEAFF
CDR3 DNA: TGCAGCGGTGAGACAGGCGGGAGGGGGAACACTGAAGCTTTCTTT

D gene: NA
V gene: TRBV27
clone size: NA
J gene: TRBJ2-5
CDR3 protein: CASSLGRVQETQYF
CDR3 DNA: TGTGCCAGCAGTTTGGGCAGGGTCCAAGAGACCCAGTACTTC

D gene: TRBD1
V gene: TRBV15
clone size: NA
J gene: TRBJ2-7
CDR3 protein: CATSRGVRGRPVVPYEQYF
CDR3 DNA: TGTGCCACCAGCAGAGGAGTTAGGGGGCGGCCTGTCGTCCCCTACGAGCAGTACTTC

D gene: NA
V gene: TRBV7-2
clone size: NA
J gene: TRBJ2-3
CDR3 protein: CANSHTQYF
CDR3 DNA: TGTGCCAACAGTCATACGCAGTATTTT

D gene: TRBD1
V gene: TRBV30
clone size: NA
J gene: TRBJ1-5
CDR3 protein: CALGTGVLPQHF
CDR3 DNA: TGTGCCCTCGGGACAGGGGTCCTCCCCCAGCATTTT

D gene: NA
V gene: TRBV15
clone size: NA
J gene: TRBJ2-7
CDR3 protein: CATSRERPGINEQYF
CDR3 DNA: TGTGCCACCAGCAGAGAACGACCAGGGATCAACGAGCAGTACTTC

D gene: NA
V gene: TRBV7-9
clone size: NA
J gene: TRBJ1-1
CDR3 protein: CASSSPGGPEAFF
CDR3 DNA: TGTGCCAGCAGCTCCCCAGGAGGGCCTGAAGCTTTCTTT

D gene: NA
V gene: TRBV11-2
clone size: NA
J gene: TRBJ1-1
CDR3 protein: CASSLSGGTEAFF
CDR3 DNA: TGTGCCAGCAGCTTAAGTGGAGGCACTGAAGCTTTCTTT

D gene: NA
V gene: TRBV15
clone size: NA
J gene: TRBJ1-1
CDR3 protein: CATSRMGGSTEAFF
CDR3 DNA: TGTGCCACCAGCAGGATGGGTGGGTCCACTGAAGCTTTCTTT

D gene: NA
V gene: TRBV18
clone size: NA
J gene: TRBJ2-3
CDR3 protein: CASSPRQAVTDTQYF
CDR3 DNA: TGTGCCAGCTCACCAAGACAGGCAGTGACAGATACGCAGTATTTT

D gene: TRBD2
V gene: TRBV4-1
clone size: once
J gene: TRBJ2-7
CDR3 protein: CASRRGAGYEQYF
CDR3 DNA: TGCGCCAGCCGGCGGGGGGCAGGCTACGAGCAGTACTTC

D gene: NA
V gene: TRBV29-1
clone size: NA
J gene: TRBJ2-7
CDR3 protein: CSGGAIGYEQYF
CDR3 DNA: TGCAGTGGGGGGGCAATTGGGTACGAGCAGTACTTC

D gene: NA
V gene: TRBV4-3
clone size: NA
J gene: TRBJ1-1
CDR3 protein: CASSQGKMEDTEAFF
CDR3 DNA: TGCGCCAGCAGCCAAGGGAAGATGGAGGACACTGAAGCTTTCTTT

D gene: TRBD1
V gene: TRBV10-3
clone size: NA
J gene: TRBJ2-7
CDR3 protein: CAISEGTAPSYEQYF
CDR3 DNA: TGTGCCATCAGTGAGGGGACAGCGCCATCCTACGAGCAGTACTTC